This T cell receptor (beta chain) was observed in a study of chemoradiotherapy in HPV16-positive cancers. Overall study: Two HPV16-positive patients' cells yielded candidate HPV-specific clones and common motifs.

Libraries were prepared by immunoSEQ multiplex PCR; TCRdb keeps only in-frame clonotypes and omits some of them. In the table there are about 32,000 clones, around 89% of which are singletons. This clone was observed a handful of times. The antigen is undetermined. General study results and limits: Non-HPV-specific T cells did not expand in tumors during treatment, whereas candidate HPV-specific clones and E7-related motifs did.

This CDR3 is 15 amino acids long. Losses at the gene ends were 0 bases for V and 6 bases for J; bases not matched to a gene: 4. In germline, CDR1 is MGHRA, CDR2 YSYEKL. The chain has TRBV4-1 and TRBJ2-3; 9 bases align to TRBD1. This sample comprised blood, obtained from a patient who underwent chemoradiotherapy. This clonotype was obtained from a human donor with HPV-associated anogenital cancer. The CDR3 loop reads CASSQEGTGSDTQYF. The DNA of the CDR3 is TGCGCCAGCAGCCAAGAAGGGACAGGGAGTGATACGCAGTATTTT.